What follows are 16 T cell receptor beta chains derived from one specimen sequenced in a study of T cell responses to AZD1222 COVID-19 vaccine. Clones were sequenced by immunoSEQ multiplex PCR, and TCRdb holds only the in-frame ones, with some missing. This table holds around 63,000 clones, over 75% found once. The sequencing here drew on peripheral blood, taken on day 0 of AZD1222 vaccination. The origin of the receptors is an adult in good health.

Details on this clone: The junction does not match germline at one end; this may be a read error. The chain has TRBV19 and TRBJ2-1; D is unclear. This CDR3 comprises 14 residues. Germline loops: CDR1 LNHDA, CDR2 SQIVND (reference sequence). The CDR3 loop reads CASRIEGSYNEQFF. CDR3 in DNA: TGTGCCAGTAGAATAGAAGGGTCCTACAATGAGCAGTTCTTC.

This chain joins TRBV5-1 and TRBJ2-2, with D unclear. Looked up from germline, CDR1 is SGHRS and CDR2 is YFSETQ. The ends were cut back, 0 bases at V and 7 bases at J, with 7 bases in the middle. The CDR3 is 13 residues long. CDR3 sequence: CASSLEGVGELFF. CDR3 coding DNA: TGCGCCAGCAGCTTGGAGGGTGTCGGGGAGCTGTTTTTT.

The CDR3 loop reads CASSLAGALYGYTF. As DNA, the CDR3 is TGCGCCAGCAGCTTGGCCGGAGCCCTCTATGGCTACACCTTC. The chain joins TRBV5-1 to TRBJ1-2; D uncertain. Trimming cost V 0 bases and J 4 bases, with 10 bases left between them. The CDR3 extends over 14 amino acids. Germline CDR1 and CDR2: SGHRS and YFSETQ.

This sequence joins TRBV29-1 and TRBJ2-1, with 8 bases aligning to TRBD2. The CDR3 has 13 amino acids. CDR1 and CDR2 (germline): SQVTM, ANQGSEA. V trimming: 5 bases; J trimming: 0 bases; junction bases outside the gene matches: 0. The CDR3 sequence: CSVSGGSYNEQFF. In nucleotides, the CDR3 is TGCAGCGTTAGCGGGGGCTCCTACAATGAGCAGTTCTTC.

This chain joins TRBV30 and TRBJ1-1, with D unclear. Germline CDR1 is GTSNPN and CDR2 is SVGIG (reference sequence). The CDR3 runs 14 residues. Trimming left V 2 bases short and J 9 bases short, with 19 bases between. CDR3 DNA sequence: TGTGCCTGGAGTCGAACTTCACGCCTCGACCAAGCTTTCTTT. Protein sequence: CAWSRTSRLDQAFF.

The CDR3 here is CASSIQGTTNTEAFF. In DNA, the CDR3 is TGTGCCAGTAGTATACAAGGGACAACGAACACTGAAGCTTTCTTT. J is TRBJ1-1 and V is TRBV19, with D possibly TRBD1 on 6 matching bases. CDR1 is LNHDA and CDR2 is SQIVND in the germline V gene (reference sequence). The CDR3 length is 15 residues. Trimming cost V 2 bases and J 1 base, with 11 bases left between them.

V and J are TRBV19 and TRBJ2-3; D may be TRBD1 (6 bases). Trimming took off 5 bases at V and 3 bases at J, with 9 bases between the two ends. CDR1 and CDR2 from the germline V gene are LNHDA and SQIVND (reference sequence). The CDR3 has 13 amino acids. In nucleotides, the CDR3 is TGTGCCAGTAGTGAGAGGGGGACAGATACGCAGTATTTT. It yields the protein CASSERGTDTQYF.

The V gene is TRBV6-5, the J gene TRBJ2-7; maybe TRBD1 (5 bases). The CDR3 runs 13 residues. CDR1 is MNHEY, CDR2 SVGAGI, per germline. V was pared by 7 bases and J by 0 bases, with 10 bases between. The CDR3 region has the DNA TGTGCCAGCATTGGCGACAGCTCCTACGAGCAGTACTTC. Protein sequence: CASIGDSSYEQYF.

The chain uses TRBV5-4 and TRBJ1-2; unclear D gene. CDR3 size: 16 residues. Trimming removed 0 bases from V and 8 bases from J, with 20 bases in between. CDR1 and CDR2 from the germline V gene are SGHNT and YYREEE (reference sequence). The CDR3 reads CASSLAETAARGGYTF. DNA of the CDR3: TGTGCCAGCAGCTTGGCCGAAACGGCCGCACGGGGAGGCTACACCTTC.

The chain has TRBV7-6 and TRBJ1-2; tentative D call: TRBD1 (5 bases). The CDR3 runs 16 residues. The V end was cut by 0 bases, the J end by 2 bases, with 13 bases between. The germline V gene encodes CDR1 SGHVS and CDR2 FNYEAQ. CDR3 region: CASSLAIPGSNYGYTF. The CDR3, as DNA: TGTGCCAGCAGCTTAGCAATCCCAGGGTCAAACTATGGCTACACCTTC.

The chain couples TRBV5-6 to TRBJ1-1, with D possibly TRBD1 on 5 matching bases. Germline CDR1 and CDR2: SGHDT and YYEEEE. The CDR3 has 13 amino acids. V lost 2 bases and J 3 bases, leaving 8 bases between the germline ends. CDR3 sequence (DNA): TGTGCCAGCAGCTTCGGGACGGACACTGAAGCTTTCTTT. Translation: CASSFGTDTEAFF.

CDR3 coding DNA: TGTGCCAGCAGCGGGACAGGGGGCTACGAGCAGTACTTC. Protein sequence: CASSGTGGYEQYF. V gene TRBV3-1 (or the pseudogene TRBV3-2) combines with J gene TRBJ2-7; 11 positions agree with TRBD1. The CDR3 covers 13 residues. In germline, CDR1 is LGHDT, CDR2 YNNKEL (reference sequence). V lost 5 bases to trimming and J lost 3 bases; unmatched junction nucleotides: 0.

The V call is TRBV25-1, the J call TRBJ2-6; 11 nucleotides match TRBD1. This CDR3 region has 18 residues. Trimming took 0 bases from V and 2 from J; bases not matched to a gene: 3. CDR1 and CDR2 from the germline V gene are MGHDK and SYGVNS. CDR3 nucleotide sequence: TGTGCCAGCAGTGAATATGGGACAGGGGGGCCTGGGGCCAACGTCCTGACTTTC. The encoded protein is CASSEYGTGGPGANVLTF.

This chain connects TRBV6-5 to TRBJ1-2; the D gene is possibly TRBD1 (5 bases). CDR3 length: 12 amino acids. V was cut by 7 bases and J by 5 bases, with 11 bases left in between. Germline-derived CDR1 and CDR2 are MNHEY and SVGAGI. The CDR3 reads CASTPGGYGYTF. The CDR3 nucleotides read TGTGCCAGCACACCGGGGGGGTATGGCTACACCTTC.

The V and J genes are TRBV7-2 and TRBJ1-1; 11 bases align to TRBD1. CDR1 SGHTA and CDR2 FQGNSA come from the germline V gene. With 0 bases clipped from V and 4 bases from J, the junction kept 10 bases outside the gene matches. This CDR3 region has 18 residues. The CDR3 DNA reads TGTGCCAGCAGCTTAGCGATTGTAGGACAGGGGGCGGGCACTGAAGCTTTCTTT. Translating gives CASSLAIVGQGAGTEAFF. The complete variable domain, with remaining parts taken from reference TRBV7-2 and TRBJ1-1, reads GAGVSQSPSNKVTEKGKDVELRCDPISGHTALYWYRQSLGQGLEFLIYFQGNSAPDKSGLPSDRFSAERTGGSVSTLTIQRTQQEDSAVYLCASSLAIVGQGAGTEAFFGQGTRLTVV.

V gene TRBV7-9 combines with J gene TRBJ1-4, with no clear D. Germline assignment: CDR1 SEHNR and CDR2 FQNEAQ (reference sequence). This CDR3 contains 13 residues. V lost 6 bases and J 8 bases, leaving 13 bases between the germline ends. The CDR3 reads CASRQGSLEKLFF. CDR3 sequence (DNA): TGTGCCAGCAGACAAGGTTCGTTAGAAAAACTGTTTTTT.